The 11 T cell receptor beta chains listed next were all sequenced from one sample in a study of cytomegalovirus exposure and HLA in healthy donors. PCR employed 60 Vbeta and 13 Jbeta primers. Sequencing used immunoSEQ multiplex PCR; TCRdb keeps in-frame clones, though not all of them. Of 90,000 to 120,000 clones listed, about 75% were seen once; the top ten hold 12% to 15%. The sample taken for sequencing was PBMCs. The receptors originated from a male donor in good health and CMV-seropositive.

The genes are TRBV29-1 and TRBJ1-1, with D hard to call. The V and J ends lost 6 bases and 0 bases respectively, with 11 bases between them. The germline gives CDR1 SQVTM, CDR2 ANQGSEA. The CDR3 runs to 13 residues. DNA for the CDR3: TGCAGCGTCGCCCGGGGTATGAACACTGAAGCTTTCTTT. It is translated as CSVARGMNTEAFF.

The chain links TRBV2 to TRBJ2-1; 14 nucleotides agree with TRBD2. The trim removed 3 bases at V and 7 bases at J, leaving 2 bases unmatched. This CDR3 has 15 amino acids. CDR1 is SNHLY and CDR2 is FYNNEI in the germline V gene. Here the CDR3 reads CASSERLAGGNEQFF. The CDR3 bases are TGTGCCAGCAGTGAGAGACTAGCGGGGGGGAATGAGCAGTTCTTC. Looking up the rest from reference TRBV2 and TRBJ2-1 gives the full variable domain: EPEVTQTPSHQVTQMGQEVILRCVPISNHLYFYWYRQILGQKVEFLVSFYNNEISEKSEIFDDQFSVERPDGSNFTLKIRSTKLEDSAMYFCASSERLAGGNEQFFGPGTRLTVL.

The chain uses TRBV6-5 and TRBJ2-7, with 7 bases matching TRBD1. With 6 bases clipped from V and 6 bases from J, the junction kept 11 bases outside the gene matches. Germline V CDR1 and CDR2: MNHEY, SVGAGI. The length of the CDR3 is 14 residues. CDR3 in DNA: TGTGCCAGCAGAGCTCCCGGGACAGTCTCCGAGCAGTACTTC. Translated, it gives CASRAPGTVSEQYF.

The chain recombines TRBV30 with TRBJ2-7; 7 positions match TRBD1. V was pared by 3 bases and J by 5 bases, with 10 bases of the junction left unmatched. Germline V gives CDR1 GTSNPN, CDR2 SVGIG (reference sequence). CDR3 length: 14 amino acids. The CDR3 DNA follows: TGTGCCTGGAGCCTAGGGACAGTTGCCAACGAGCAGTACTTC. Protein sequence: CAWSLGTVANEQYF.

This clone was picked up a small number of times. The chain couples TRBV7-3 to TRBJ2-1; D gene uncertain. With 3 bases removed from V and 0 bases from J, the gap between germline ends came to 9 bases. In germline, CDR1 is SGHTA, CDR2 FQGTGA. The CDR3 sequence is 15 residues long. This CDR3 is CASSFISTSYNEQFF. The CDR3 DNA follows: TGTGCCAGCAGCTTTATTAGTACCTCCTACAATGAGCAGTTCTTC.

The chain uses TRBV4-1 and TRBJ2-6, with D perhaps TRBD2 (5 bases). The germline CDR1 and CDR2 sequences are MGHRA and YSYEKL. The germline V and J ends were trimmed by 4 bases and 2 bases, with 15 bases remaining between them. CDR3 length: 17 amino acids. The CDR3 region has the DNA TGCGCCAGCAGCCGCGGAGGATTACTAACTGGGGCCAACGTCCTGACTTTC. Its translation is CASSRGGLLTGANVLTF.

The rearrangement links TRBV2 to TRBJ2-1; no firm D call. V lost 4 bases and J 0 bases, leaving 10 bases between the germline ends. The CDR3 length is 15 residues. Germline loops: CDR1 SNHLY, CDR2 FYNNEI. CDR3 amino acids: CASSAGGLSYNEQFF. In DNA, the CDR3 is TGTGCCAGCAGTGCTGGCGGTCTCTCCTACAATGAGCAGTTCTTC.

V gene TRBV19 combines with J gene TRBJ1-2; no firm D call. Germline-derived CDR1 and CDR2 are LNHDA and SQIVND (reference sequence). The CDR3 is 16 residues long. V lost 8 bases and J lost 4, with 23 bases in between. For the CDR3, the DNA is TGTGCCAGTGGTACCGGGCCGGGGTTATTCGTCTATGGCTACACCTTC. This codes for CASGTGPGLFVYGYTF.

This clone was observed a few times. The chain combines TRBV5-1 with TRBJ2-5, with 7 bases matching TRBD2. Trimming cost V 3 bases and J 5 bases; bases outside gene matches: 7. This CDR3 spans 14 amino acids. CDR1 SGHRS and CDR2 YFSETQ come from the germline V gene. CDR3 residues: CASSSQISGETQYF. CDR3 coding DNA: TGCGCCAGCAGCTCCCAAATTAGCGGGGAGACCCAGTACTTC.

The chain combines TRBV28 with TRBJ1-2; TRBD1 matches at 7 bases. V dropped 2 bases and J dropped 8; count of bases not matched to a gene: 8. CDR1 and CDR2 (germline): MDHEN, SYDVKM. CDR3 length: 14 residues. The CDR3 DNA reads TGTGCCAGCAGTTTAGGTCGACAGGGAAGGGGCTACACCTTC. This gives the protein CASSLGRQGRGYTF.

The chain employs TRBV28 and TRBJ2-1, with 10 bases matching TRBD2. The CDR3 covers 16 residues. The ends lost 2 bases at V and 6 bases at J; junction bases unmatched: 7. Germline V lookup: CDR1 MDHEN, CDR2 SYDVKM. CDR3 sequence (DNA): TGTGCCAGCAGTTTAGTCCTTAGCGGGGGGACCAATGAGCAGTTCTTC. This encodes CASSLVLSGGTNEQFF.